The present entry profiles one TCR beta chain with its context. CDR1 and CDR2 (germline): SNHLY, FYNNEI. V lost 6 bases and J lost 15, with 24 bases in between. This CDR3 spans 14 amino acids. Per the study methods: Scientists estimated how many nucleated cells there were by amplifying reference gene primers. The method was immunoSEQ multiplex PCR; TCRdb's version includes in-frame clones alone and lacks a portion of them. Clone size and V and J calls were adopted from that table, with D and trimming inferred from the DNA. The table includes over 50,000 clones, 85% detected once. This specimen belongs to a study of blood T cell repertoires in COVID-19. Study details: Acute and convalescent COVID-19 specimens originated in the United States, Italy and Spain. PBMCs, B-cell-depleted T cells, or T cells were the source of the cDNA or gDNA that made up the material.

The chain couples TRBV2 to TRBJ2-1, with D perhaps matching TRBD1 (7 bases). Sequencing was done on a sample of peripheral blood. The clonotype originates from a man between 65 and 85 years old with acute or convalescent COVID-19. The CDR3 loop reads CASSGGQPVGYRFF. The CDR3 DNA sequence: TGTGCCAGCAGCGGGGGACAGCCGGTAGGGTACCGGTTCTTC.